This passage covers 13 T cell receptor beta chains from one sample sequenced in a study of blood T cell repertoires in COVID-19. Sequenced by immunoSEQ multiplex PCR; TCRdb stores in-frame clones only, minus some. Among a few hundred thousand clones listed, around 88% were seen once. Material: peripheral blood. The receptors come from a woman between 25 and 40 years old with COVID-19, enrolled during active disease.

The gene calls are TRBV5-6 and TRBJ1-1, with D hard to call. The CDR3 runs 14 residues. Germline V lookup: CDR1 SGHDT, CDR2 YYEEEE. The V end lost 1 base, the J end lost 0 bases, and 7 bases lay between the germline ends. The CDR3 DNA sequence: TGTGCCAGCAGCTTGACAAATATGAACACTGAAGCTTTCTTT. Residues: CASSLTNMNTEAFF.

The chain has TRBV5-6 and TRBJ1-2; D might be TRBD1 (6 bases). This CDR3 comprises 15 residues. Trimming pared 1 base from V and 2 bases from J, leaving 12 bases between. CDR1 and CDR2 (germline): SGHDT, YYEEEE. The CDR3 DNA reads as TGTGCCAGCAGCTTGCGTACAGGGCTGAACTATGGCTACACCTTC. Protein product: CASSLRTGLNYGYTF.

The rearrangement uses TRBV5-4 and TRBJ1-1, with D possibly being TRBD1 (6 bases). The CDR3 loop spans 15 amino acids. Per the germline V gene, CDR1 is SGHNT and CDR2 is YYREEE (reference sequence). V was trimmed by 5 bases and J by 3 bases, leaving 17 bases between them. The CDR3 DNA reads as TGTGCCAGCAGTTCCAGAAGTGGGGGCGACACTGAAGCTTTCTTT. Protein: CASSSRSGGDTEAFF. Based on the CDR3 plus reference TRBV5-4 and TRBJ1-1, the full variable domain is ETGVTQSPTHLIKTRGQQVTLRCSSQSGHNTVSWYQQALGQGPQFIFQYYREEENGRGNFPPRFSGLQFPNYSSELNVNALELDDSALYLCASSSRSGGDTEAFFGQGTRLTVV.

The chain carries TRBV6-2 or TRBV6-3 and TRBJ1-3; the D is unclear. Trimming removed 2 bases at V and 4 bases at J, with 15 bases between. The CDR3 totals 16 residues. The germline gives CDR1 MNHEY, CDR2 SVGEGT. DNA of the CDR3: TGTGCCAGCAGTTACGGGGTCCGGGGAGCCGGAAACACCATATATTTT. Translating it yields CASSYGVRGAGNTIYF.

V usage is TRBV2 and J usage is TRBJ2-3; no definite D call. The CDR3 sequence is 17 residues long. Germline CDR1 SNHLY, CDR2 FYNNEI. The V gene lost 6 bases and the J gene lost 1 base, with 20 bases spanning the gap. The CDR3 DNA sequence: TGTGCCAGCAGACACCTCCATTCGATCTCAGGCACAGATACGCAGTATTTT. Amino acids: CASRHLHSISGTDTQYF.

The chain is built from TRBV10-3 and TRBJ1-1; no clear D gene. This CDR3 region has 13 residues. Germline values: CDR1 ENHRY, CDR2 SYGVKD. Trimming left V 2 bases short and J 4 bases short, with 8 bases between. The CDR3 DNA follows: TGTGCCATCAGTGAGCAGGAAACCACTGAAGCTTTCTTT. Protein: CAISEQETTEAFF.

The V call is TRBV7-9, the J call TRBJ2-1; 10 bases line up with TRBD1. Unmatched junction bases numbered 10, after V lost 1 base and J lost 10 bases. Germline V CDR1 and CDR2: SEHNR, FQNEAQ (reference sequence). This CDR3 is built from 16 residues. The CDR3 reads CASSLVPRQGAQEQFF. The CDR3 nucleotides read TGTGCCAGCAGCTTAGTTCCGCGACAGGGGGCTCAGGAGCAGTTCTTC.

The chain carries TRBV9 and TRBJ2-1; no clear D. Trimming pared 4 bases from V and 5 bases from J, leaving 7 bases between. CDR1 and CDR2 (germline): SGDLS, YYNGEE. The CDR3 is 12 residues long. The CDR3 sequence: CASSLLHNEQFF. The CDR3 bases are TGTGCCAGCAGCTTGCTACACAATGAGCAGTTCTTC.

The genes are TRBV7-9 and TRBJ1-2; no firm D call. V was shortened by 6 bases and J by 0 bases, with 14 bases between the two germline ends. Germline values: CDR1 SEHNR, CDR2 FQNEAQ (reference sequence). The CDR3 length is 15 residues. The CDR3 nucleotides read TGTGCCAGCAGAAAAGGAGGTAGGTCTAACTATGGCTACACCTTC. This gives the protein CASRKGGRSNYGYTF.

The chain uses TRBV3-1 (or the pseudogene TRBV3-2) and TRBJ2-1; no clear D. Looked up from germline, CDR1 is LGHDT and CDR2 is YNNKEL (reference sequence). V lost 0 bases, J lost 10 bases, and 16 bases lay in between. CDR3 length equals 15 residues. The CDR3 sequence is CASSQEAPETREQFF. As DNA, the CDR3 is TGTGCCAGCAGCCAAGAAGCACCCGAGACGCGGGAGCAGTTCTTC.

DNA of the CDR3: TGTGCCACCAGTGATTTGCAAGCGGGGCCCCAGCATTTT. This sequence encodes CATSDLQAGPQHF. The rearrangement links TRBV24-1 to TRBJ1-5, with D uncertain. This CDR3 spans 13 amino acids. Germline values: CDR1 KGHDR, CDR2 SFDVKD. Trimming shortened V by 0 bases and J by 9 bases, and 8 bases separated the two germline ends.

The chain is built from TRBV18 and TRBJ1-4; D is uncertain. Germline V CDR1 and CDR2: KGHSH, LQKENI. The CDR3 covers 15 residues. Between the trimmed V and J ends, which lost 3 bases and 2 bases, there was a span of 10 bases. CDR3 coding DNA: TGTGCCAGCTCACCCCCTGATGAGACTAATGAAAAACTGTTTTTT. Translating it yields CASSPPDETNEKLFF. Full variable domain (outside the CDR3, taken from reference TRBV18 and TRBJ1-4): NAGVMQNPRHLVRRRGQEARLRCSPMKGHSHVYWYRQLPEEGLKFMVYLQKENIIDESGMPKERFSAEFPKEGPSILRIQQVVRGDSAAYFCASSPPDETNEKLFFGSGTQLSVL.

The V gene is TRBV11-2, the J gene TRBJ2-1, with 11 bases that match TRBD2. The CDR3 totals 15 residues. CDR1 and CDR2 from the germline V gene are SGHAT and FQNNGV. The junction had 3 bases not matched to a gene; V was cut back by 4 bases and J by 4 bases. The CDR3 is CASSSGTSGYNEQFF. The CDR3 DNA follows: TGTGCCAGCAGCTCGGGGACTAGCGGATACAATGAGCAGTTCTTC.